In this sample, the clone carrying this TCR beta chain turned up a few times. The data derive from a study of identical twins. Between the trimmed V and J ends, which lost 6 bases and 0 bases, there was a span of 10 bases. The CDR3 consists of 13 residues. Germline CDR1 and CDR2: DFQATT and SNEGSKA (reference sequence). TCRdb reprocessed the 5' RACE reads via MiXCR and lists one record per CDR3 protein. Of 430,000 or so distinct CDR3 sequences in the sample, 20% to 25% are singletons; the top ten hold approximately 2.9%. The same sample was also used in a study of T cells expressing NK-cell markers. Turning to that study: Roughly six donors showed dominant NKG2C+ clonotypes comprising roughly 1.0-7.5% of their CD8+ T cells.

The chain links TRBV20-1 to TRBJ2-3; a weak D match, TRBD1 (6 bases). Material: CD4+ T cells sorted from blood. The TCR comes from a woman aged 18-29 years in good health. The CDR3 spells CSAWGPSTDTQYF. Here the CDR3 DNA reads TGCAGTGCCTGGGGGCCTAGCACAGATACGCAGTATTTT.